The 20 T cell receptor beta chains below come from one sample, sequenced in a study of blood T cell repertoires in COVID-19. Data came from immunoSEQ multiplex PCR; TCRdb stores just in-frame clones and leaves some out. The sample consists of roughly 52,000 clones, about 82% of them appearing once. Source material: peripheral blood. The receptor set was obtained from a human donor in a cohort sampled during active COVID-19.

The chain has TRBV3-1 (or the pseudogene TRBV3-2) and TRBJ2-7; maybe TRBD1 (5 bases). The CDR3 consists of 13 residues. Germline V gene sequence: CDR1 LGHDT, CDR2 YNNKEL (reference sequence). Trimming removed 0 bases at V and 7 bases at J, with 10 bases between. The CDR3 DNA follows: TGTGCCAGCAGCCAAGAACAGGTTTGGGAGCAGTACTTC. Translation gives CASSQEQVWEQYF.

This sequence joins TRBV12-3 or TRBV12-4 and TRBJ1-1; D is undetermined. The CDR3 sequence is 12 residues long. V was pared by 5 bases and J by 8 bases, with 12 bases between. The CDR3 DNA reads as TGTGCCAGCAGTCGGGATTCGCGGGAAGCTTTCTTT. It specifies CASSRDSREAFF.

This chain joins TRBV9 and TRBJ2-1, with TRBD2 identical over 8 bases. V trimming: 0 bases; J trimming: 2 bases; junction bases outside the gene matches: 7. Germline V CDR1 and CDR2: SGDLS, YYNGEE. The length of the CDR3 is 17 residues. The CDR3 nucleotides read TGTGCCAGCAGCGTAGGGGGAGCGGGAGTTGCCTACAATGAGCAGTTCTTC. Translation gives CASSVGGAGVAYNEQFF.

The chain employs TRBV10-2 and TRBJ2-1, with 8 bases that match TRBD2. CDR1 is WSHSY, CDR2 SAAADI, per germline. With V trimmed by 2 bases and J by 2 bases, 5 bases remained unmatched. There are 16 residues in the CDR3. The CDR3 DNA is TGCGCCAGCAGTGAGGTTAGCGGGGCTCCCTACAATGAGCAGTTCTTC. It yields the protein CASSEVSGAPYNEQFF.

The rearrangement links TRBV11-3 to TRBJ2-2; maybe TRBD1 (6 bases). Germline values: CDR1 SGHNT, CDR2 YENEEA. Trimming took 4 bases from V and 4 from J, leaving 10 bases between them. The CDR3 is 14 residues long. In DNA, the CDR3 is TGTGCCAGCAGCTGGGGACAAAGCACCGGGGAGCTGTTTTTT. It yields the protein CASSWGQSTGELFF.

CDR3 DNA sequence: TGTGCCAGCAGCCAGACCCGGACAGGTCGCTACGAGCAGTACTTC. The encoded protein is CASSQTRTGRYEQYF. J is TRBJ2-7 and V is TRBV7-3, with TRBD1 matching 7 bases. The CDR3 runs to 15 residues. The junction had 10 bases not matched to a gene; V was cut back by 5 bases and J by 3 bases. Germline V gives CDR1 SGHTA, CDR2 FQGTGA.

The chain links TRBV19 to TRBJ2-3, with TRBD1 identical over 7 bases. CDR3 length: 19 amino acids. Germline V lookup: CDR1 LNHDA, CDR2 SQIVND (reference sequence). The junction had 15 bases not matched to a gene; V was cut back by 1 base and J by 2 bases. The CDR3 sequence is CASSIVGGDTLTSTDTQYF. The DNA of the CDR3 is TGTGCCAGTAGTATAGTAGGGGGCGACACACTAACCTCCACAGATACGCAGTATTTT.

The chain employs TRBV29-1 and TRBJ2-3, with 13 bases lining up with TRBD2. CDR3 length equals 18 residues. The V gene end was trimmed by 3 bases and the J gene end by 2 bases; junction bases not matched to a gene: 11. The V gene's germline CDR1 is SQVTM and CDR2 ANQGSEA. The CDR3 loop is CSVDRLAGGGRITDTQYF. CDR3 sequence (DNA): TGCAGCGTTGATCGACTAGCGGGAGGAGGGAGGATCACAGATACGCAGTATTTT.

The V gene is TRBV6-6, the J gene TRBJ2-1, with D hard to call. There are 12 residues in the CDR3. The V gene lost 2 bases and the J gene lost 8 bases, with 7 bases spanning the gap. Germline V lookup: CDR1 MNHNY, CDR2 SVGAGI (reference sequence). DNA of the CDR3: TGTGCCAGCAGTTACAGTGGGCATGAGCAGTTCTTC. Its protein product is CASSYSGHEQFF.

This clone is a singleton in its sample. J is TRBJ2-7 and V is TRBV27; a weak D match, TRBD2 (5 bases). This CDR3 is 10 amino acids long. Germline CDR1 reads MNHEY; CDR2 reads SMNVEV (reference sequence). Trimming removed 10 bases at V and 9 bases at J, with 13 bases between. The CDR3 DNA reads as TGTGCCACTTACATCCGGGGGCAGTACTTC. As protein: CATYIRGQYF.

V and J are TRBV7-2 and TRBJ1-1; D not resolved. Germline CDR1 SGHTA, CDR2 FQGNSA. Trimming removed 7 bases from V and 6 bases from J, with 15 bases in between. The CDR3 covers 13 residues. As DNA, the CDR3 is TGTGCCAGCACCCCCTTTGAGGGTCCTGAAGCTTTCTTT. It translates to CASTPFEGPEAFF.

The DNA for the CDR3 is TGCGCCAGCAGTAGGACTAGCGGGAATTACGAGCAGTACTTC. It encodes CASSRTSGNYEQYF. This chain links TRBV5-1 with TRBJ2-7; 12 bases are shared with TRBD2. The V segment lost 5 bases and the J segment 4 bases; nucleotides outside the gene matches: 4. Germline-derived CDR1 and CDR2 are SGHRS and YFSETQ. The CDR3 covers 14 residues.

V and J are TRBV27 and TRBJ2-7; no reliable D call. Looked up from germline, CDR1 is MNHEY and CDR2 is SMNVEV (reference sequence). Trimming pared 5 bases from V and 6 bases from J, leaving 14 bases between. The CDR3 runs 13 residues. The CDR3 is CASSPLSLGEQYF. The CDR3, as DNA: TGTGCCAGCAGTCCTCTTAGTCTCGGCGAGCAGTACTTC.

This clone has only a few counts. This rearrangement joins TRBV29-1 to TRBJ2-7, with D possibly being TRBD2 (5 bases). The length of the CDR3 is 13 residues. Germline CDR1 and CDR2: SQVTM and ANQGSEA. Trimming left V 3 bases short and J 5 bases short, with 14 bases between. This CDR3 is CSVDGLASHEQYF. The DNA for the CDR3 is TGCAGCGTTGATGGGTTAGCGAGCCACGAGCAGTACTTC.

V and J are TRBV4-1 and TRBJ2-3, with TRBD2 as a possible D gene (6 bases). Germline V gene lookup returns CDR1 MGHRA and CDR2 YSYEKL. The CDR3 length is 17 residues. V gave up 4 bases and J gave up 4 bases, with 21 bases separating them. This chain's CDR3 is CASSRSPDMRGPDTQYF. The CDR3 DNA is TGCGCCAGCAGCCGAAGCCCCGACATGCGGGGCCCAGATACGCAGTATTTT.

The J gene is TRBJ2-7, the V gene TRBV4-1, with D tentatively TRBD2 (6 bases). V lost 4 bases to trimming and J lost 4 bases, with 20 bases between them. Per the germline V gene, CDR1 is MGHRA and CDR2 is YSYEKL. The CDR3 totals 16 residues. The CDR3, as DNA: TGCGCCAGCAGCCGGGCCCGGGACTCCTCGACTTACGAGCAGTACTTC. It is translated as CASSRARDSSTYEQYF.

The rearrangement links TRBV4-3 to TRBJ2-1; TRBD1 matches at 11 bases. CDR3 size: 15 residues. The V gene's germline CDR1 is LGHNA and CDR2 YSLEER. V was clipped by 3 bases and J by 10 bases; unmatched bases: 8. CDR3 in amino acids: CASSHAGTGGREQFF. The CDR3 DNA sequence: TGCGCCAGCAGCCATGCCGGGACAGGGGGGAGGGAGCAGTTCTTC.

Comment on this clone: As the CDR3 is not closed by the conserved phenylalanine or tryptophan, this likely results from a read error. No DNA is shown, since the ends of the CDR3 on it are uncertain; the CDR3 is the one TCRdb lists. The chain's CDR3 is CASSPGTAR. The rearrangement joins TRBV5-6 to TRBJ1-5; TRBD1 was called by the table and not checked on the DNA. Looked up from germline, CDR1 is SGHDT and CDR2 is YYEEEE. With termini counted, the CDR3 has 9 amino acids.

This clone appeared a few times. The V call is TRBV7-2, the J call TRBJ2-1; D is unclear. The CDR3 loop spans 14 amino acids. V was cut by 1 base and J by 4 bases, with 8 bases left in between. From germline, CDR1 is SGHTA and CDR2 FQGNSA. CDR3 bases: TGTGCCAGCAGCTTAGTTAGCACATACAATGAGCAGTTCTTC. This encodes CASSLVSTYNEQFF.

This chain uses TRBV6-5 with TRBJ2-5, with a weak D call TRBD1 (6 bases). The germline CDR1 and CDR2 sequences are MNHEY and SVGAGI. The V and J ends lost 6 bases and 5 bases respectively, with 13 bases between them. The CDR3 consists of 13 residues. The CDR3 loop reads CASSRDTRETQYF. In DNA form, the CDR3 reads TGTGCCAGCAGCCGGGACACACGGGAGACCCAGTACTTC.